This T cell receptor (beta chain) was retrieved from a study of control samples from healthy donors and cancer patients. The germline CDR1 and CDR2 sequences are WSHSY and SAAADI. The CDR3 totals 16 residues. Trimming stripped 7 bases from V and 2 bases from J, with 20 bases between. Clones were sequenced by immunoSEQ multiplex PCR, and TCRdb holds only the in-frame ones, with some missing. Of tens of thousands of clones in the sample, more than 80% were seen once. This TCR was recovered from a woman in her 30s in good health. This rearrangement joins TRBV10-2 to TRBJ1-2; a weak D match, TRBD1 (5 bases). The sequenced sample consisted of blood. CDR3 amino acids: CASTGGRGTSNYGYTF. CDR3 DNA: TGCGCCAGCACAGGAGGGAGGGGTACCTCGAACTATGGCTACACCTTC.